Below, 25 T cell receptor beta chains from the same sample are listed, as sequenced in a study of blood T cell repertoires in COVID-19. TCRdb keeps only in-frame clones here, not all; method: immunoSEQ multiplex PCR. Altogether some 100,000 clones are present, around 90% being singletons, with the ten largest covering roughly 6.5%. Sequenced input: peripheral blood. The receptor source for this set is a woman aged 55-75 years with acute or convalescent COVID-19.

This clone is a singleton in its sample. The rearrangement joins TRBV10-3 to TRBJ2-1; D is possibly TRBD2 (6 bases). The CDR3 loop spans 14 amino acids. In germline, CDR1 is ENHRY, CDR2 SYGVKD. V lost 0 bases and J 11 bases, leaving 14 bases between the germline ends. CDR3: CAISESVSGGKQFF. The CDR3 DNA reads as TGTGCCATCAGTGAGTCGGTATCTGGGGGGAAGCAGTTCTTC.

The CDR3 nucleotides are TGTGCCACCAGCAGGGGACAGGGGTTCAGCAATGAGCAGTTCTTC. As protein: CATSRGQGFSNEQFF. V gene TRBV15 combines with J gene TRBJ2-1, with 10 bases that match TRBD1. Germline V CDR1 and CDR2: LNHNV, YYDKDF (reference sequence). The J segment lost 6 bases and the V segment lost 3 bases, leaving 5 bases of the junction unmatched. The length of the CDR3 is 15 residues.

CDR3 residues: CASSVTGQGAYEQYF. CDR3 nucleotide sequence: TGTGCCAGCAGCGTTACCGGACAGGGGGCCTACGAGCAGTACTTC. The chain combines TRBV9 with TRBJ2-7, with 10 nucleotides matching TRBD1. The junction had 4 bases not matched to a gene; V was cut back by 2 bases and J by 2 bases. From germline, CDR1 is SGDLS and CDR2 YYNGEE. CDR3 size: 15 residues.

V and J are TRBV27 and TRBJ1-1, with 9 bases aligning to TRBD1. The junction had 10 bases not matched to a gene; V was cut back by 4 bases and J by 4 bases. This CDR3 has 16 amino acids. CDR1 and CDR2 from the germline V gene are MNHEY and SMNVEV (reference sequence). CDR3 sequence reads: CASSSYRGRRGTEAFF. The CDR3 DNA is TGTGCCAGCAGTTCGTACAGGGGGCGCAGGGGCACTGAAGCTTTCTTT.

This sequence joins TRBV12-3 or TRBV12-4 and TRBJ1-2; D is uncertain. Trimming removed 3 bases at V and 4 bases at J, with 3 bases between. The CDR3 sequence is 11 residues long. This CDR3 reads CASSLAYGYTF. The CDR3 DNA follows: TGTGCCAGCAGTTTGGCCTATGGCTACACCTTC.

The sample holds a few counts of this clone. CDR3 bases: TGTGCCTGGAGCAAGGGGGCTGGAAACACCATATATTTT. Translation gives CAWSKGAGNTIYF. The chain recombines TRBV30 with TRBJ1-3; D may be TRBD1 (6 bases). V was cut by 3 bases and J by 2 bases, with 8 bases left in between. Germline CDR1 and CDR2: GTSNPN and SVGIG (reference sequence). The CDR3 contains 13 residues.

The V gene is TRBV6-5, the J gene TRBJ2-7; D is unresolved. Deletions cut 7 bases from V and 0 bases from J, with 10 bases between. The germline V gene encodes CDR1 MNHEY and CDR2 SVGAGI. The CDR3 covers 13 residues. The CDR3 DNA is TGTGCCAGCAAATCCGACAACTCCTACGAGCAGTACTTC. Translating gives CASKSDNSYEQYF.

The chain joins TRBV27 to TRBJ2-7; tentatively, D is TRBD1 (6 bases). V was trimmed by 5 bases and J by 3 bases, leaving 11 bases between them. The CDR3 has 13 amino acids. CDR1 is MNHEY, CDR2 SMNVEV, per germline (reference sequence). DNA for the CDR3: TGTGCCAGCAGTAAACAGGGTGGCTACGAGCAGTACTTC. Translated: CASSKQGGYEQYF.

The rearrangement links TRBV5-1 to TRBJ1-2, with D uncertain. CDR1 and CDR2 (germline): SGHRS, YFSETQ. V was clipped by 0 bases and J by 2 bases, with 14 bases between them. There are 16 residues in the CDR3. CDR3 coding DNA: TGCGCCAGCAGCTTGGAGCTGGGAGGGATCAACTATGGCTACACCTTC. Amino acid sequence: CASSLELGGINYGYTF.

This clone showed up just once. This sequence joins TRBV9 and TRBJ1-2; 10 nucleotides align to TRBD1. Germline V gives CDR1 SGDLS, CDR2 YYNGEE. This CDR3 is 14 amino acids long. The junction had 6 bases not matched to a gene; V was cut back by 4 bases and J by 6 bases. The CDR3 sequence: CASSIWGQGNGYTF. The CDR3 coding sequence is TGTGCCAGCAGCATTTGGGGACAGGGGAATGGCTACACCTTC.

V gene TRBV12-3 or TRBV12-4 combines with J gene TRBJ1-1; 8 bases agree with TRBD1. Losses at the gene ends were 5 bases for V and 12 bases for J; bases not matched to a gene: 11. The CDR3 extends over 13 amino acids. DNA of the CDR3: TGTGCCAGCAGTCCAGGACAGGGTCTAACAACTTTCTTT. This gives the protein CASSPGQGLTTFF.

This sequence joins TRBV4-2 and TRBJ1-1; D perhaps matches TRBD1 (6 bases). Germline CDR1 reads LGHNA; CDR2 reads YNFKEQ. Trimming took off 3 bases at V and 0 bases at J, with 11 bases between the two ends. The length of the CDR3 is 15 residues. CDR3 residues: CASSQTQGVNTEAFF. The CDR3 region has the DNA TGTGCCAGCAGCCAGACACAGGGAGTGAACACTGAAGCTTTCTTT.

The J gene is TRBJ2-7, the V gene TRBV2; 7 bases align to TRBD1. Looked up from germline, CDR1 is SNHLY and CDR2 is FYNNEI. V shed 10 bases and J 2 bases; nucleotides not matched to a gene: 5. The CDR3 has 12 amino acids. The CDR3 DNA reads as TGTGCCATCGATGACAGGGCCTACGAGCAGTACTTC. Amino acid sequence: CAIDDRAYEQYF. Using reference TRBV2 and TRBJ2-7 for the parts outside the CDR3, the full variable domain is EPEVTQTPSHQVTQMGQEVILRCVPISNHLYFYWYRQILGQKVEFLVSFYNNEISEKSEIFDDQFSVERPDGSNFTLKIRSTKLEDSAMYFCAIDDRAYEQYFGPGTRLTVT.

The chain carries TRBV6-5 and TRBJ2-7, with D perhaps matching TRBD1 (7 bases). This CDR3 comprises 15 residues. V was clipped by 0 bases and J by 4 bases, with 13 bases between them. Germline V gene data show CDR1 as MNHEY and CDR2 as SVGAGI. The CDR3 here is CASSYSGGGVYEQYF. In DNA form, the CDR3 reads TGTGCCAGCAGTTACTCAGGGGGCGGGGTTTACGAGCAGTACTTC.

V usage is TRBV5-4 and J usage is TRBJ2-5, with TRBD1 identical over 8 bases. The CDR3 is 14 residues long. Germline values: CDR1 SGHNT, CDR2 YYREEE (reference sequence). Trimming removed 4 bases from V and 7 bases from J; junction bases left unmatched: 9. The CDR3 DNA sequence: TGTGCCAGCAGCACAAAGACAGGGGTTGTGACCCAGTACTTC. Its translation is CASSTKTGVVTQYF.

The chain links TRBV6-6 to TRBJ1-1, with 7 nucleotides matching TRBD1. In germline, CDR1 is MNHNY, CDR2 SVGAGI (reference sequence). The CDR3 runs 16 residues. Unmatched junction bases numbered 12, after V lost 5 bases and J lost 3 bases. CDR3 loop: CASSPTPTGWDTEAFF. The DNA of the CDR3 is TGTGCCAGCAGTCCTACACCGACAGGGTGGGACACTGAAGCTTTCTTT.

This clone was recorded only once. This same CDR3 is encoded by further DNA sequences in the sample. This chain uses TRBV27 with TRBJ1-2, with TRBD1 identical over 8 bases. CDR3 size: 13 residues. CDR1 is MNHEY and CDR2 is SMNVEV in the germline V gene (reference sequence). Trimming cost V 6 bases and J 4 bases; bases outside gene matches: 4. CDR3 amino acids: CASSPTGAYGYTF. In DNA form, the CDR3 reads TGTGCCAGCAGCCCGACAGGGGCCTATGGCTACACCTTC.

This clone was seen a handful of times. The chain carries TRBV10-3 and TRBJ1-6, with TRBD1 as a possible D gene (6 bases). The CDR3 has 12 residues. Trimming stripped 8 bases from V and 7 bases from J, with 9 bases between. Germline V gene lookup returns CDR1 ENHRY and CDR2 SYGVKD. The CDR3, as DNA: TGTGCCATCGCGACAGGAAATTCACCCCTCCACTTT. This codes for CAIATGNSPLHF.

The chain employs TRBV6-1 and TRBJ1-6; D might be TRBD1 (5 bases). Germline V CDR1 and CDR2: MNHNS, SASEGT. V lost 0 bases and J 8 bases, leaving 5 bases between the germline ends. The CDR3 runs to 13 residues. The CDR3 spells CASSEAGDSPLHF. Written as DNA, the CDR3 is TGTGCCAGCAGTGAAGCAGGGGATTCACCCCTCCACTTT.

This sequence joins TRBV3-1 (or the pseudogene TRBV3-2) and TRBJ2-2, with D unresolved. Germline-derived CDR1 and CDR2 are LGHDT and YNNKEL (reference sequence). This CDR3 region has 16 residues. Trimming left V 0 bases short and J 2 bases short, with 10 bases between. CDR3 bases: TGTGCCAGCAGCCAAGAGAAAAGGAGTAACACCGGGGAGCTGTTTTTT. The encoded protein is CASSQEKRSNTGELFF.

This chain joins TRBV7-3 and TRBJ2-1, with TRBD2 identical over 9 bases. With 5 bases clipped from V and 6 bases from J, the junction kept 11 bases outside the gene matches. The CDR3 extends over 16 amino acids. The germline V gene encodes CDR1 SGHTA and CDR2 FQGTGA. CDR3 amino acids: CASSETPGLASNEQFF. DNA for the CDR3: TGTGCCAGCAGCGAAACCCCGGGACTAGCTTCCAATGAGCAGTTCTTC.

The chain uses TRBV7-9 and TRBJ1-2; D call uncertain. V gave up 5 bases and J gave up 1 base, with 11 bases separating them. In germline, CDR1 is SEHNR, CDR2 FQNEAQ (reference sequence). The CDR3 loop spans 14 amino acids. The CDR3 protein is CASSPPQVNYGYTF. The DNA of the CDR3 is TGTGCCAGCAGCCCCCCCCAGGTTAACTATGGCTACACCTTC.

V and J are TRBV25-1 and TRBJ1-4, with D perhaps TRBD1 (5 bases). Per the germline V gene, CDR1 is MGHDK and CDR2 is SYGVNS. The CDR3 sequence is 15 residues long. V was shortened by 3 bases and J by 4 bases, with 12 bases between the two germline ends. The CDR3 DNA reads TGTGCCAGCAGTGATCCTGACAGTTTTAATGAAAAACTGTTTTTT. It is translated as CASSDPDSFNEKLFF.

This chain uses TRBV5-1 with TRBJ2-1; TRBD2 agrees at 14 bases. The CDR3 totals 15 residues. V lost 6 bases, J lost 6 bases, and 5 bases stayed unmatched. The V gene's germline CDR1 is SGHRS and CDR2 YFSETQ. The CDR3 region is CASTPGTSGSNEQFF. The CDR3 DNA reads TGCGCCAGCACTCCCGGGACTAGCGGGAGCAATGAGCAGTTCTTC.

The CDR3 nucleotides are TGCAGCGCCCGGACAAACTCCTACGAGCAGTACTTC. Encoded protein: CSARTNSYEQYF. The chain links TRBV29-1 to TRBJ2-7, with TRBD1 as a possible D gene (5 bases). The CDR3 consists of 12 residues. The germline CDR1 and CDR2 sequences are SQVTM and ANQGSEA. V was shortened by 7 bases and J by 0 bases, with 10 bases between the two germline ends.